This is a list of T cell receptor beta chains from one sample in a study of T cell responses to AZD1222 COVID-19 vaccine. Assay used: immunoSEQ multiplex PCR; TCRdb lists only in-frame clones, some missing. The repertoire holds fewer than 150,000 clones, with approximately 90% as singletons. The material sequenced was peripheral blood, taken 28 days after the second AZD1222 dose. The receptor set was obtained from an adult who received the AZD1222 COVID-19 vaccine. The CDR3 runs from the conserved cysteine through the conserved F or W. The order of the fields is clone size, J gene, V gene, D gene, CDR3 protein, CDR3 DNA. A D gene is named only where the DNA matches it firmly. Not every row has a clone size; where given, it reads once, few, many or a size class.

clone_size: .
j_call: TRBJ2-3
v_call: TRBV3-1/TRBV3-2
d_call: .
cdr3_aa: CASSRRGEASRGDTQYF
cdr3_nt: TGTGCCAGCAGCCGCAGGGGGGAGGCCTCACGGGGAGATACGCAGTATTTT

clone_size: .
j_call: TRBJ2-7
v_call: TRBV5-1
d_call: .
cdr3_aa: CASTPQDLISTEQYF
cdr3_nt: TGCGCCAGCACACCTCAGGATTTGATATCTACGGAGCAGTACTTC

clone_size: .
j_call: TRBJ1-6
v_call: TRBV19
d_call: TRBD1
cdr3_aa: CASTPGQANNSPLHF
cdr3_nt: TGTGCCAGTACCCCAGGACAGGCTAACAATTCACCCCTCCACTTT

clone_size: few
j_call: TRBJ2-7
v_call: TRBV5-4
d_call: .
cdr3_aa: CASSTAGRHEQYF
cdr3_nt: TGTGCCAGCAGTACAGCGGGCCGCCACGAGCAGTACTTC

clone_size: .
j_call: TRBJ1-5
v_call: TRBV4-1
d_call: .
cdr3_aa: CASRQDDGGKGNQPQHF
cdr3_nt: TGCGCCAGCAGGCAAGACGATGGGGGGAAGGGAAATCAGCCCCAGCATTTT

clone_size: .
j_call: TRBJ1-2
v_call: TRBV19
d_call: .
cdr3_aa: CASRSGTTASLYGYTF
cdr3_nt: TGTGCCAGTAGGTCGGGCACTACCGCCAGTTTATATGGCTACACCTTC

clone_size: .
j_call: TRBJ1-5
v_call: TRBV4-2
d_call: .
cdr3_aa: CASSQEWAGTWPQHF
cdr3_nt: TGTGCCAGCAGCCAAGAATGGGCAGGGACTTGGCCCCAGCATTTT

clone_size: .
j_call: TRBJ1-5
v_call: TRBV28
d_call: .
cdr3_aa: CASIISTGIIGQPQHF
cdr3_nt: TGTGCCAGCATCATAAGTACAGGAATAATCGGTCAGCCCCAGCATTTT

clone_size: .
j_call: TRBJ1-2
v_call: TRBV7-2
d_call: .
cdr3_aa: CASDKGDLGHGYTF
cdr3_nt: TGTGCCAGCGACAAGGGCGACTTGGGGCATGGCTACACCTTC

clone_size: .
j_call: TRBJ2-7
v_call: TRBV4-2
d_call: .
cdr3_aa: CASSQGTARSSYEQYF
cdr3_nt: TGTGCCAGCAGCCAAGGGACAGCGCGTAGCTCCTACGAGCAGTACTTC

clone_size: .
j_call: TRBJ2-7
v_call: TRBV30
d_call: TRBD1
cdr3_aa: CAWSGTGHEQYF
cdr3_nt: TGTGCCTGGAGCGGGACAGGCCACGAGCAGTACTTC

clone_size: .
j_call: TRBJ1-3
v_call: TRBV5-5
d_call: .
cdr3_aa: CASSFNPTSGTIGNTIYF
cdr3_nt: TGTGCCAGCAGCTTTAACCCCACCTCCGGAACCATTGGAAACACCATATATTTT

clone_size: .
j_call: TRBJ2-2
v_call: TRBV10-3
d_call: TRBD2
cdr3_aa: CAIKDGLAGGTGELFF
cdr3_nt: TGTGCCATCAAGGACGGACTAGCGGGAGGTACCGGGGAGCTGTTTTTT

clone_size: .
j_call: TRBJ2-1
v_call: TRBV7-9
d_call: TRBD2
cdr3_aa: CASSPPGRGGVGNEQFF
cdr3_nt: TGTGCCAGCAGCCCACCCGGCCGGGGGGGCGTTGGAAATGAGCAGTTCTTC

clone_size: .
j_call: TRBJ2-4
v_call: TRBV5-1
d_call: TRBD2
cdr3_aa: CASSLARASGIDIQYF
cdr3_nt: TGCGCCAGCAGCTTGGCTCGGGCTAGCGGGATTGACATTCAGTACTTC

clone_size: .
j_call: TRBJ2-7
v_call: TRBV3-1/TRBV3-2
d_call: .
cdr3_aa: CASSQDWGVYEQYF
cdr3_nt: TGTGCCAGCAGCCAAGATTGGGGGGTTTACGAGCAGTACTTC

clone_size: .
j_call: TRBJ2-7
v_call: TRBV11-2
d_call: .
cdr3_aa: CASSPSPGTAKGQYF
cdr3_nt: TGTGCCAGCAGCCCGTCCCCCGGGACGGCCAAGGGGCAGTACTTC

clone_size: .
j_call: TRBJ1-2
v_call: TRBV11-2
d_call: .
cdr3_aa: CASRPTYRPGYTF
cdr3_nt: TGTGCCAGCAGGCCCACGTACCGACCAGGCTACACCTTC

clone_size: .
j_call: TRBJ1-6
v_call: TRBV11-2
d_call: .
cdr3_aa: CASMGTGAYNSPLHF
cdr3_nt: TGTGCCAGCATGGGGACGGGGGCCTATAATTCACCCCTCCACTTT

clone_size: .
j_call: TRBJ2-4
v_call: TRBV4-1
d_call: TRBD1
cdr3_aa: CASSQVDLLWTGKEGNIQYF
cdr3_nt: TGCGCCAGCAGCCAAGTAGACCTGCTTTGGACAGGTAAAGAGGGAAACATTCAGTACTTC

clone_size: .
j_call: TRBJ2-3
v_call: TRBV18
d_call: .
cdr3_aa: CASSPPVDTDTQYF
cdr3_nt: TGTGCCAGCTCACCACCGGTGGACACAGATACGCAGTATTTT

clone_size: once
j_call: TRBJ2-7
v_call: TRBV13
d_call: .
cdr3_aa: CASATGTHEPYEQYF
cdr3_nt: TGTGCCAGCGCCACCGGGACTCACGAACCCTACGAGCAGTACTTC

clone_size: .
j_call: TRBJ2-1
v_call: TRBV13
d_call: .
cdr3_aa: CATTGRYESVGSYNEQFF
cdr3_nt: TGTGCCACCACTGGCAGGTACGAGAGTGTTGGGTCCTACAATGAGCAGTTCTTC

clone_size: .
j_call: TRBJ1-2
v_call: TRBV5-1
d_call: .
cdr3_aa: CASSLAQGQGYTF
cdr3_nt: TGCGCCAGCAGCTTGGCTCAGGGCCAAGGCTACACCTTC

clone_size: .
j_call: TRBJ2-7
v_call: TRBV12-3/TRBV12-4
d_call: .
cdr3_aa: CASSRNRGYEQYF
cdr3_nt: TGTGCCAGCAGTAGAAATCGGGGCTACGAGCAGTACTTC

clone_size: .
j_call: TRBJ2-1
v_call: TRBV19
d_call: .
cdr3_aa: CASSVLQADEQFF
cdr3_nt: TGTGCCAGTAGTGTTCTACAGGCTGATGAGCAGTTCTTC

clone_size: .
j_call: TRBJ1-3
v_call: TRBV15
d_call: .
cdr3_aa: CATSRVGDTIYF
cdr3_nt: TGTGCCACCAGCAGAGTAGGGGACACCATATATTTT

clone_size: .
j_call: TRBJ2-4
v_call: TRBV2
d_call: TRBD2
cdr3_aa: CASSDERGLGNIQYF
cdr3_nt: TGTGCCAGCAGTGACGAGCGGGGGTTGGGGAACATTCAGTACTTC

clone_size: .
j_call: TRBJ2-2
v_call: TRBV28
d_call: TRBD2
cdr3_aa: CASSWISGTGELFF
cdr3_nt: TGTGCCAGCAGTTGGATTAGCGGGACCGGGGAGCTGTTTTTT

clone_size: .
j_call: TRBJ2-7
v_call: TRBV6-5
d_call: .
cdr3_aa: CATSGAYEQYF
cdr3_nt: TGTGCCACCTCGGGAGCCTACGAGCAGTACTTC

clone_size: .
j_call: TRBJ1-2
v_call: TRBV19
d_call: .
cdr3_aa: CASSMDGAPNYGYTF
cdr3_nt: TGTGCCAGTAGTATGGACGGCGCTCCTAACTATGGCTACACCTTC

clone_size: .
j_call: TRBJ2-1
v_call: TRBV27
d_call: TRBD2
cdr3_aa: CASSFGTSGSPLLNEQFF
cdr3_nt: TGTGCCAGCAGTTTCGGGACTAGCGGGAGCCCACTTCTCAATGAGCAGTTCTTC

clone_size: .
j_call: TRBJ1-1
v_call: TRBV5-1
d_call: TRBD1
cdr3_aa: CASIGQGATEAFF
cdr3_nt: TGCGCCAGCATTGGACAGGGGGCGACTGAAGCTTTCTTT

clone_size: .
j_call: TRBJ1-4
v_call: TRBV6-5
d_call: TRBD1
cdr3_aa: CASSLQGGEKLFF
cdr3_nt: TGTGCCAGCAGCTTGCAGGGGGGTGAAAAACTGTTTTTT

clone_size: .
j_call: TRBJ1-2
v_call: TRBV5-4
d_call: .
cdr3_aa: CASSFATEKKTPGYTF
cdr3_nt: TGTGCCAGCAGCTTCGCAACCGAGAAAAAGACACCCGGCTACACCTTC

clone_size: .
j_call: TRBJ2-2
v_call: TRBV6-5
d_call: .
cdr3_aa: CASSSSPGDTGELFF
cdr3_nt: TGTGCCAGCAGTTCAAGCCCAGGAGACACCGGGGAGCTGTTTTTT

clone_size: .
j_call: TRBJ1-1
v_call: TRBV27
d_call: TRBD1
cdr3_aa: CASRTGREAFF
cdr3_nt: TGTGCCAGCAGGACAGGGCGTGAAGCTTTCTTT

clone_size: .
j_call: TRBJ2-7
v_call: TRBV6-5
d_call: TRBD1
cdr3_aa: CASSYGQGPSYEQYF
cdr3_nt: TGTGCCAGCAGTTATGGACAGGGACCTTCTTACGAGCAGTACTTC

clone_size: .
j_call: TRBJ2-7
v_call: TRBV7-9
d_call: TRBD1
cdr3_aa: CASSSPHGPAGGYEQYF
cdr3_nt: TGTGCCAGCAGCTCCCCACATGGGCCGGCAGGGGGATACGAGCAGTACTTC

clone_size: .
j_call: TRBJ1-5
v_call: TRBV28
d_call: .
cdr3_aa: CASSLFELSQPQHF
cdr3_nt: TGTGCCAGCAGTTTATTCGAATTGAGCCAGCCCCAGCATTTT

clone_size: once
j_call: TRBJ1-5
v_call: TRBV6-6
d_call: .
cdr3_aa: CASSSGSTQPQHF
cdr3_nt: TGTGCCAGCAGTTCAGGGAGCACGCAGCCCCAGCATTTT

clone_size: .
j_call: TRBJ2-1
v_call: TRBV11-1
d_call: TRBD2
cdr3_aa: CASSPGPGLTSYEQFF
cdr3_nt: TGTGCCAGCTCACCTGGGCCGGGACTAACGTCCTATGAGCAGTTCTTC

clone_size: few
j_call: TRBJ2-7
v_call: TRBV7-2
d_call: .
cdr3_aa: CASSPPPGSREQYF
cdr3_nt: TGTGCCAGCAGCCCCCCCCCGGGTAGCCGCGAGCAGTACTTC

clone_size: .
j_call: TRBJ2-1
v_call: TRBV10-3
d_call: .
cdr3_aa: CAISGSIGERDEQFF
cdr3_nt: TGTGCCATCAGTGGGTCGATCGGGGAGAGAGATGAGCAGTTCTTC

clone_size: .
j_call: TRBJ2-3
v_call: TRBV5-1
d_call: TRBD2
cdr3_aa: CASSSNKLAGGQDTQYF
cdr3_nt: TGCGCCAGCAGCTCGAACAAACTAGCGGGGGGCCAAGATACGCAGTATTTT

clone_size: .
j_call: TRBJ2-5
v_call: TRBV5-1
d_call: .
cdr3_aa: CASSIGQQQETQYF
cdr3_nt: TGCGCCAGCAGCATAGGACAGCAACAAGAGACCCAGTACTTC

clone_size: .
j_call: TRBJ1-4
v_call: TRBV3-1/TRBV3-2
d_call: .
cdr3_aa: CASSQEPPGKLFF
cdr3_nt: TGTGCCAGCAGCCAAGAGCCCCCAGGAAAACTGTTTTTT

clone_size: .
j_call: TRBJ2-7
v_call: TRBV30
d_call: TRBD1
cdr3_aa: CAWARGRMYEQYF
cdr3_nt: TGTGCCTGGGCCAGGGGGCGCATGTACGAGCAGTACTTC

clone_size: .
j_call: TRBJ2-2
v_call: TRBV19
d_call: .
cdr3_aa: CASSIVGRANTGELFF
cdr3_nt: TGTGCCAGTAGTATAGTGGGCAGAGCGAACACCGGGGAGCTGTTTTTT

clone_size: .
j_call: TRBJ1-4
v_call: TRBV28
d_call: .
cdr3_aa: CASRPMRPTNEKLFF
cdr3_nt: TGTGCCAGCAGACCAATGAGGCCAACTAATGAAAAACTGTTTTTT

clone_size: .
j_call: TRBJ2-3
v_call: TRBV29-1
d_call: .
cdr3_aa: CSVRSARGSTDTQYF
cdr3_nt: TGCAGCGTCCGAAGTGCGAGGGGTTCCACAGATACGCAGTATTTT

clone_size: .
j_call: TRBJ2-2
v_call: TRBV5-1
d_call: TRBD2
cdr3_aa: CASTPGLAVTGELFF
cdr3_nt: TGCGCCAGCACCCCTGGACTAGCGGTCACCGGGGAGCTGTTTTTT

clone_size: .
j_call: TRBJ1-1
v_call: TRBV12-5
d_call: .
cdr3_aa: CASGRQANTEAFF
cdr3_nt: TGTGCTAGTGGCCGACAGGCAAACACTGAAGCTTTCTTT

clone_size: .
j_call: TRBJ2-5
v_call: TRBV7-6
d_call: TRBD2
cdr3_aa: CASSLGLAGGQETQYF
cdr3_nt: TGTGCCAGCAGCTTAGGCCTAGCGGGGGGGCAAGAGACCCAGTACTTC

clone_size: .
j_call: TRBJ2-3
v_call: TRBV19
d_call: TRBD2
cdr3_aa: CATRNLAGGEITDTQYF
cdr3_nt: TGTGCCACCCGAAATCTAGCGGGGGGCGAGATCACAGATACGCAGTATTTT

clone_size: .
j_call: TRBJ2-5
v_call: TRBV11-3
d_call: .
cdr3_aa: CASSRTSKETQYF
cdr3_nt: TGTGCCAGCAGCCGGACTTCCAAAGAGACCCAGTACTTC

clone_size: .
j_call: TRBJ1-5
v_call: TRBV6-2/TRBV6-3
d_call: .
cdr3_aa: CASSPGRWPQHF
cdr3_nt: TGTGCCAGCAGTCCCGGGAGGTGGCCCCAGCATTTT

clone_size: .
j_call: TRBJ2-3
v_call: TRBV2
d_call: TRBD2
cdr3_aa: CARILAESSTDTQYF
cdr3_nt: TGTGCCAGGATACTAGCGGAGTCTAGCACAGATACGCAGTATTTT